The present TCR beta chain was sequenced within a study of shared clonotypes between healthy human individuals. Assay: immunoSEQ multiplex PCR; the TCRdb copy retains only in-frame clones and omits some. This sample carries 1.5 million to 1.9 million clones, around 98% of them seen once, and the ten largest clones take roughly 0.4%. The CDR3 extends over 14 amino acids. The germline V gene has CDR1 MNHEY and CDR2 SMNVEV (reference sequence). V shed 2 bases and J shed 2 bases, with 9 bases lying between them. The genes are TRBV27 and TRBJ1-1; D is unclear. This TCR was recovered from a man in his thirties or forties in good health. Sequencing was done on a sample of naive CD4+ T cells sorted from blood. The subset was: CD45RA+ positively selected. The CDR3 bases are TGTGCCAGCAGTTTAGCAGGACTTAACACTGAAGCTTTCTTT. This gives the protein CASSLAGLNTEAFF.